The 20 T cell receptor beta chains below were found in one sample sequenced in a study of T cell responses to AZD1222 COVID-19 vaccine. Produced via immunoSEQ multiplex PCR; TCRdb's table is partial and in-frame only. In the table there are some 120,000 clones, 65% to 90% of which are singletons. Source: peripheral blood, taken 28 days after the second AZD1222 dose. These receptors were obtained from an adult who received the AZD1222 COVID-19 vaccine.

This sequence joins TRBV24-1 and TRBJ1-1; 11 nucleotides align to TRBD1. Germline V gives CDR1 KGHDR, CDR2 SFDVKD. The V and J ends lost 7 bases and 1 base, in that order; junction bases with no gene match: 4. CDR3 length: 15 amino acids. The CDR3 spells CATRVGTGGNTEAFF. CDR3 nucleotides: TGTGCCACCAGAGTAGGGACAGGGGGGAACACTGAAGCTTTCTTT.

This chain joins TRBV28 and TRBJ2-2; 8 nucleotides line up with TRBD1. V shed 2 bases, J shed 7 bases, and the junction held 9 bases outside the gene matches. This CDR3 contains 16 residues. Germline CDR1 is MDHEN and CDR2 is SYDVKM. This CDR3 is CASSLLLGQVVGELFF. As DNA, the CDR3 is TGTGCCAGCAGTTTACTGTTGGGACAGGTGGTCGGGGAGCTGTTTTTT. Drawing the rest from reference TRBV28 and TRBJ2-2, the complete variable domain is DVKVTQSSRYLVKRTGEKVFLECVQDMDHENMFWYRQDPGLGLRLIYFSYDVKMKEKGDIPEGYSVSREKKERFSLILESASTNQTSMYLCASSLLLGQVVGELFFGEGSRLTVL.

This chain uses TRBV28 with TRBJ2-1, with 8 bases that match TRBD2. The germline V gene encodes CDR1 MDHEN and CDR2 SYDVKM. This CDR3 region has 15 residues. V shed 1 base and J 8 bases; nucleotides not matched to a gene: 7. CDR3: CASSLSSGGSDEQFF. CDR3 bases: TGTGCCAGCAGTTTATCGAGCGGGGGTAGCGATGAGCAGTTCTTC.

The rearrangement uses TRBV28 and TRBJ1-1; D not certain. The V gene's germline CDR1 is MDHEN and CDR2 SYDVKM. The CDR3 is made up of 12 amino acids. Between the trimmed V and J ends, which lost 6 bases and 3 bases, there was a span of 8 bases. The CDR3 spells CASRAGYTEAFF. The CDR3 bases are TGTGCCAGCAGAGCTGGGTACACTGAAGCTTTCTTT.

This chain joins TRBV12-5 and TRBJ1-5, with 8 positions matching TRBD1. There are 14 residues in the CDR3. The germline CDR1 and CDR2 sequences are LGHNT and FRNRAP. Germline trimming cut 7 bases from V and 2 bases from J; bases unmatched to any gene: 4. The CDR3 nucleotides read TGTGCTAGTGCACTGGGACAGGGCAATCAGCCCCAGCATTTT. Translation gives CASALGQGNQPQHF.

The chain is built from TRBV10-3 and TRBJ1-1; D gene unclear. V was cut by 7 bases and J by 7 bases, with 19 bases left in between. This CDR3 has 14 residues. Per germline, CDR1 ENHRY and CDR2 SYGVKD. The chain's CDR3 is CAIKPSRSVDEAFF. In nucleotides, the CDR3 is TGTGCCATCAAACCCTCCCGAAGCGTCGATGAAGCTTTCTTT.

V gene TRBV15 combines with J gene TRBJ2-1; D possibly corresponds to TRBD1 (6 bases). Germline values: CDR1 LNHNV, CDR2 YYDKDF (reference sequence). V was trimmed by 2 bases and J by 8 bases, leaving 19 bases between them. The CDR3 loop spans 16 amino acids. CDR3 bases: TGTGCCACCAGCAGAACCCCCCCGGGACACTTTGATGAGCAGTTCTTC. Translation: CATSRTPPGHFDEQFF.

The CDR3 loop reads CASSRTGKDYGYTF. CDR3 nucleotides: TGTGCCAGCAGTCGGACAGGGAAAGACTATGGCTACACCTTC. The chain has TRBV6-2 or TRBV6-3 and TRBJ1-2; TRBD1 matches at 8 bases. The V segment lost 5 bases and the J segment 3 bases; nucleotides outside the gene matches: 5. CDR1 and CDR2 (germline): MNHEY, SVGEGT. CDR3 length: 14 residues.

The rearrangement uses TRBV19 and TRBJ1-2; D may be TRBD1 (5 bases). Looked up from germline, CDR1 is LNHDA and CDR2 is SQIVND (reference sequence). The CDR3 extends over 10 amino acids. In DNA, the CDR3 is TGTGCGAGGGGACCCGAGGGCTACACCTTC. This gives the protein CARGPEGYTF. Based on the CDR3 plus reference TRBV19 and TRBJ1-2, the full variable domain is DGGITQSPKYLFRKEGQNVTLSCEQNLNHDAMYWYRQDPGQGLRLIYYSQIVNDFQKGDIAEGYSVSREKKESFPLTVTSAQKNPTAFYLCARGPEGYTFGSGTRLTVV.

The rearrangement links TRBV27 to TRBJ2-7, with D hard to call. Germline CDR1 MNHEY, CDR2 SMNVEV (reference sequence). The CDR3 contains 13 residues. Trimming took off 6 bases at V and 2 bases at J, with 11 bases between the two ends. DNA for the CDR3: TGTGCCAGCAGACCCGACCGGACCTACGAGCAGTACTTC. Protein product: CASRPDRTYEQYF.

This sequence joins TRBV4-2 and TRBJ1-6, with TRBD1 matching 10 bases. V shed 2 bases and J 7 bases; nucleotides not matched to a gene: 2. The germline V gene has CDR1 LGHNA and CDR2 YNFKEQ. This CDR3 is 15 amino acids long. The CDR3 region is CASSQRGQGNSPLHF. In nucleotides, the CDR3 is TGTGCCAGCAGCCAAAGGGGACAGGGGAATTCACCCCTCCACTTT.

This rearrangement joins TRBV5-1 to TRBJ1-1; no firm D call. V dropped 2 bases and J dropped 0 bases, with 5 bases sitting between them. The CDR3 loop spans 13 amino acids. The germline CDR1 and CDR2 sequences are SGHRS and YFSETQ. The CDR3 sequence: CASSFSMNTEAFF. CDR3 nucleotides: TGCGCCAGCAGCTTTAGTATGAACACTGAAGCTTTCTTT.

The chain has TRBV2 and TRBJ1-5; possibly TRBD1 for D (5 bases). Germline values: CDR1 SNHLY, CDR2 FYNNEI. The CDR3 is 15 amino acids. The V gene lost 3 bases and the J gene lost 3 bases, with 12 bases spanning the gap. The CDR3 region is CASSDTTRDNQPQHF. CDR3 nucleotides: TGTGCCAGCAGTGATACGACCAGGGACAATCAGCCCCAGCATTTT.

Written as DNA, the CDR3 is TGTGCCAGTAGTATAGTGGGGCTGGGCACCGGGGAGCTGTTTTTT. Translation gives CASSIVGLGTGELFF. This sequence joins TRBV19 and TRBJ2-2, with D perhaps matching TRBD1 (5 bases). The germline gives CDR1 LNHDA, CDR2 SQIVND (reference sequence). Trimming stripped 1 base from V and 4 bases from J, with 10 bases between. This CDR3 spans 15 amino acids.

This clone has only one observation. This sequence joins TRBV9 and TRBJ1-3, with TRBD1 identical over 8 bases. The CDR3 sequence is 16 residues long. J lost 0 bases, V lost 1 base, and 3 bases had no gene match. Germline loops: CDR1 SGDLS, CDR2 YYNGEE. The CDR3 reads CASSVYRGSSGNTIYF. The CDR3 nucleotides are TGTGCCAGCAGCGTATACAGGGGGTCCTCTGGAAACACCATATATTTT.

This clone was seen once. The V gene is TRBV10-3, the J gene TRBJ1-5, with 7 positions matching TRBD1. CDR3 length: 16 residues. The J segment lost 4 bases and the V segment lost 3 bases, leaving 9 bases of the junction unmatched. The germline V gene encodes CDR1 ENHRY and CDR2 SYGVKD. The CDR3 bases are TGTGCCATCAGTGAAAAGTCTAGGGACAGTAATCAGCCCCAGCATTTT. Its protein is CAISEKSRDSNQPQHF.

The gene calls are TRBV7-8 and TRBJ2-6; D not resolved. CDR1 is SGHVS, CDR2 FQNEAQ, per germline. This CDR3 is 14 amino acids long. Trimming removed 1 base at V and 13 bases at J, with 14 bases between. The DNA for the CDR3 is TGTGCCAGCAGCTTAGGGCATAGTTTCGATGTCCTGACTTTC. This gives the protein CASSLGHSFDVLTF.

This chain uses TRBV28 with TRBJ1-5; no clear D. The CDR3 loop spans 15 amino acids. Germline CDR1 is MDHEN and CDR2 is SYDVKM. V dropped 4 bases and J dropped 7 bases, with 17 bases sitting between them. The CDR3 DNA is TGTGCCAGCAGTTCTGGCCAAGGGTTAGGGCAGCCCCAGCATTTT. It encodes CASSSGQGLGQPQHF.

The chain carries TRBV24-1 and TRBJ1-1; D perhaps matches TRBD1 (6 bases). The CDR3 extends over 12 amino acids. Germline values: CDR1 KGHDR, CDR2 SFDVKD. V was trimmed by 5 bases and J by 10 bases, leaving 13 bases between them. CDR3 DNA sequence: TGTGCCACCAGTGGAGGGGGAAGCGGAGCTTTCTTT. Amino acid sequence: CATSGGGSGAFF.

The V and J genes are TRBV11-3 and TRBJ1-4; D unresolved. The germline V gene encodes CDR1 SGHNT and CDR2 YENEEA. This CDR3 has 16 amino acids. Trimming took 0 bases from V and 4 from J, leaving 12 bases between them. The CDR3 protein is CASSLELEQHNEKLFF. Here the CDR3 DNA reads TGTGCCAGCAGCTTAGAACTGGAACAGCATAATGAAAAACTGTTTTTT.